This is a list of T cell receptor beta chains from one sample in a study of T cell responses to AZD1222 COVID-19 vaccine. The assay was immunoSEQ multiplex PCR, and TCRdb's table has in-frame clones only and misses some. In the table there are over 150,000 clones, 85% to 90% of which are singletons. The starting material was peripheral blood, obtained on day 0 of AZD1222 vaccination. The receptor source for this set is an adult in good health. The conserved cysteine and the conserved F or W are not part of the CDR3 here. Fields, in order: J gene, V gene, CDR3 protein.

TRBJ2-3	TRBV11-3	ASSLGASGTRPHTQY
TRBJ2-1	TRBV5-1	ASSPGTEGYNEQF
TRBJ2-5	TRBV1	TRLRETQY
TRBJ2-1	TRBV5-1	ASSPTSRDRGYNEQF
TRBJ2-3	TRBV2	ASSEGLSRGTDTQY
TRBJ1-1	TRBV6-5	ASSFQGANTEAF
TRBJ2-1	TRBV19	ASSPGQGRSYNEQF
TRBJ1-2	TRBV7-9	ASSLDRGLVGYT
TRBJ2-1	TRBV28	ASRPFYGGSSYNEQF
TRBJ2-7	TRBV5-5	ASRSSGGVIYEQY
TRBJ1-5	TRBV7-6	ASSSQGAGQPQH
TRBJ1-5	TRBV5-1	ASSPDTGHDQPQH
TRBJ2-1	TRBV7-2	ASSRPLYNEQF
TRBJ2-2	TRBV5-1	ASSLRYVVGTGELF
TRBJ1-6	TRBV7-9	ASSFMAVYNSPLH
TRBJ1-5	TRBV19	ASRLGRGNQPQH
TRBJ1-2	TRBV15	ATSAGGGSNYGYT
TRBJ2-2	TRBV12-3/TRBV12-4	ASRFIGAGELF
TRBJ2-1	TRBV5-1	ASSLRPIAGGATNYEQF
TRBJ2-2	TRBV7-7	ASNFRGGNTGELF
TRBJ2-5	TRBV6-5	ASSYLQETQY
TRBJ1-5	TRBV28	ASSLARAGQPQH
TRBJ1-4	TRBV27	ASSQTGTGGAGEKLF
TRBJ1-1	TRBV29-1	SGGSKNTEAF
TRBJ2-1	TRBV30	AWSASGGHYEQF
TRBJ1-2	TRBV6-5	ASSYSDSRGYGYT
TRBJ1-6	TRBV2	ASRAFGMGDSPLH
TRBJ2-6	TRBV28	ASSQGTVGANVLT
TRBJ1-2	TRBV5-8	ASRVQGAGYGYT
TRBJ2-7	TRBV5-1	ASSPGETTGVEQY
TRBJ2-1	TRBV27	ASSNVRGAEQF
TRBJ2-7	TRBV9	ASSGTPSGSPEQY
TRBJ1-1	TRBV6-2/TRBV6-3	ASSYHIRVPQNTEAF
TRBJ1-1	TRBV6-5	ASTSRTGNTEAF
TRBJ1-5	TRBV28	ASSPRDDYSNQPQH
TRBJ1-5	TRBV2	ASSEDRPVRQPQH
TRBJ2-5	TRBV7-8	ASKIGTGGWETQY
TRBJ2-7	TRBV18	ASPPELVRTPQVVYEQY
TRBJ2-7	TRBV3-1/TRBV3-2	ACGRGDYEQY
TRBJ1-1	TRBV28	ASSLQGTEAF
TRBJ1-6	TRBV6-4	ASSDVPGTPLH
TRBJ2-1	TRBV20-1	SASLDRVSYNEQF
TRBJ2-5	TRBV7-8	ASSLDRDWETQY
TRBJ2-3	TRBV7-2	ASSLRLAGASDVTDTQY
TRBJ1-3	TRBV28	ASSFSRAGFGNTIY
TRBJ1-5	TRBV20-1	SASTSNQPQH
TRBJ2-3	TRBV5-4	ASSLRLAGATDTQY